The 17 T cell receptor beta chains below all came from one sample that was sequenced in a study of beta chain features in type 1 diabetes. Since all of the isolated RNA was reverse transcribed, expressed TCRB transcripts were what got sequenced. Some clones are missing from TCRdb's copy, which holds only in-frame ones; the method was immunoSEQ multiplex PCR. The sample lists about half a million clones; roughly 10% were seen once. The sequencing input was naive CD4+ T cells from blood. The receptors stem from a woman in her late teens or twenties in good health.

This clone has a handful of counts. The J gene is TRBJ2-5, the V gene TRBV28; 9 positions match TRBD1. The ends lost 8 bases at V and 3 bases at J; junction bases unmatched: 10. The CDR3 has 15 residues. Germline-derived CDR1 and CDR2 are MDHEN and SYDVKM. This chain's CDR3 is CASLGEGTGKETQYF. CDR3 coding DNA: TGTGCCAGCCTTGGGGAGGGGACAGGGAAAGAGACCCAGTACTTC. Combining the CDR3 with reference TRBV28 and TRBJ2-5 gives the whole variable domain DVKVTQSSRYLVKRTGEKVFLECVQDMDHENMFWYRQDPGLGLRLIYFSYDVKMKEKGDIPEGYSVSREKKERFSLILESASTNQTSMYLCASLGEGTGKETQYFGPGTRLLVL.

This clone was observed a few times. The chain carries TRBV10-3 and TRBJ1-2, with D possibly being TRBD1 (6 bases). Trimming removed 7 bases at V and 4 bases at J, with 16 bases between. Germline V CDR1 and CDR2: ENHRY, SYGVKD. The CDR3 covers 14 residues. The CDR3 loop reads CAITRDMTFYGYTF. CDR3 coding DNA: TGTGCCATCACCCGGGACATGACATTCTATGGCTACACCTTC.

The CDR3 is CASSASVVEETQYF. CDR3 in DNA: TGTGCCAGCAGCGCCTCGGTTGTAGAAGAGACCCAGTACTTC. This chain joins TRBV21-1 and TRBJ2-5; TRBD2 is the table's D call and was not checked against the DNA. TRBV21-1 is termed a pseudogene. CDR3 length equals 14 residues.

This clone was found a few times. This chain uses TRBV30 with TRBJ2-5, with 9 bases lining up with TRBD2. The CDR3 sequence is 15 residues long. Germline assignment: CDR1 GTSNPN and CDR2 SVGIG (reference sequence). V was pared by 3 bases and J by 2 bases, with 7 bases of the junction left unmatched. The CDR3 region is CAWRRGLAGQETQYF. CDR3 bases: TGTGCCTGGAGGCGGGGTCTAGCGGGGCAAGAGACCCAGTACTTC.

In its sample, this clone was seen a few times. This chain links TRBV12-5 with TRBJ1-1; D is unclear. The V end lost 2 bases, the J end lost 8 bases, and 15 bases lay between the germline ends. Germline V lookup: CDR1 LGHNT, CDR2 FRNRAP. The CDR3 has 14 amino acids. The DNA of the CDR3 is TGTGCTAGTGGTTTGTACGGTGGAAAGGAAGAAGCTTTCTTT. Residues: CASGLYGGKEEAFF.

In this sample, this clone turned up a few times. This chain links TRBV5-1 with TRBJ2-7, with TRBD2 identical over 9 bases. CDR1 is SGHRS, CDR2 YFSETQ, per germline. The CDR3 is 15 amino acids. V gave up 1 base and J gave up 4 bases; unmatched junction bases: 6. The CDR3 DNA reads as TGCGCCAGCAGCTTGTTAGTAGCGGGAGATTACGAGCAGTACTTC. Translated: CASSLLVAGDYEQYF.

Regarding this clone: It may be a read error: a sequence one base away is much more abundant. This chain joins TRBV6-6 and TRBJ2-1; D not resolved. The CDR3 has 11 residues. Germline V gene lookup returns CDR1 MNHNY and CDR2 SVGAGI (reference sequence). Trimming pared 5 bases from V and 5 bases from J, leaving 4 bases between. The CDR3 nucleotides read TGTGCCAGCAGTGAAAACAATGAGCAGTTCTTC. Translating it yields CASSENNEQFF.

The chain carries TRBV4-2 and TRBJ2-7; D not certain. Germline loops: CDR1 LGHNA, CDR2 YNFKEQ. V was shortened by 3 bases and J by 2 bases, with 8 bases between the two germline ends. CDR3 length: 13 amino acids. This CDR3 reads CASSQRSTYEQYF. The DNA of the CDR3 is TGTGCCAGCAGCCAGCGGTCAACCTACGAGCAGTACTTC.

This clone has a handful of counts. The gene calls are TRBV4-1 and TRBJ2-4, with D perhaps TRBD1 (6 bases). The germline CDR1 and CDR2 sequences are MGHRA and YSYEKL. Trimming removed 2 bases at V and 7 bases at J, with 9 bases between. CDR3 size: 13 residues. The CDR3 nucleotides are TGCGCCAGCAGCCAAACAGGGACCAACATTCAGTACTTC. Translated: CASSQTGTNIQYF.

This rearrangement joins TRBV4-1 to TRBJ2-3; either TRBD1 or TRBD2 may supply D (5 bases each). This CDR3 spans 16 amino acids. The germline gives CDR1 MGHRA, CDR2 YSYEKL. V was shortened by 1 base and J by 6 bases, with 17 bases between the two germline ends. The CDR3 loop is CASSQGTGTPEDTQYF. CDR3 DNA: TGCGCCAGCAGCCAAGGTACGGGGACCCCCGAGGATACGCAGTATTTT.

V gene TRBV5-6 combines with J gene TRBJ2-7; no clear D. The V and J ends lost 2 bases and 4 bases respectively, with 7 bases between them. The CDR3 has 12 residues. The germline CDR1 and CDR2 sequences are SGHDT and YYEEEE. The CDR3, as DNA: TGTGCCAGCAGCTTTCTAGGGTACGAGCAGTACGTC. This encodes CASSFLGYEQYV.

This clone appeared a few times. This rearrangement joins TRBV15 to TRBJ2-3; D tentatively fits TRBD1 or TRBD2 (5 bases each). V lost 0 bases and J lost 5, with 9 bases in between. The CDR3 spans 14 residues. CDR1 LNHNV and CDR2 YYDKDF come from the germline V gene (reference sequence). CDR3 protein: CATSRDWGKDTQYF. The CDR3 DNA reads TGTGCCACCAGCAGAGATTGGGGGAAAGATACGCAGTATTTT.

This clone turned up a few times. The chain has TRBV30 and TRBJ2-3, with TRBD1 matching over 10 bases. With 4 bases clipped from V and 2 bases from J, the junction kept 6 bases outside the gene matches. The CDR3 covers 15 residues. CDR1 and CDR2 (germline): GTSNPN, SVGIG (reference sequence). CDR3 bases: TGTGCCTGGACCCGGACAGGGGGACTCACAGATACGCAGTATTTT. Protein: CAWTRTGGLTDTQYF.

This clone appeared a few times. This sequence joins TRBV15 and TRBJ2-7; possible D gene TRBD2, 6 bases. This CDR3 comprises 14 residues. V was trimmed by 0 bases and J by 4 bases, leaving 10 bases between them. CDR1 LNHNV and CDR2 YYDKDF come from the germline V gene (reference sequence). The CDR3 DNA reads as TGTGCCACCAGCAGAGATCCGGGGGATTACGAGCAGTACGTC. This encodes CATSRDPGDYEQYV.

This clone was observed a handful of times. The chain employs TRBV29-1 and TRBJ2-1; D gene uncertain. Germline V gene sequence: CDR1 SQVTM, CDR2 ANQGSEA. The CDR3 length is 12 residues. Trimming stripped 4 bases from V and 2 bases from J, with 6 bases between. CDR3 bases: TGCAGCGTTGGGGTTCCCTACAATGAGCAGTTCTTC. Translated, it gives CSVGVPYNEQFF.

This clone has a handful of counts. The rearrangement uses TRBV18 and TRBJ2-7; D is perhaps TRBD2 (6 bases). Deletions cut 3 bases from V and 3 bases from J, with 12 bases between. Per germline, CDR1 KGHSH and CDR2 LQKENI. The CDR3 has 14 amino acids. CDR3 loop: CASSPGGRSYEQYV. DNA for the CDR3: TGTGCCAGCTCACCGGGGGGTCGCAGCTACGAGCAGTACGTC.

The chain joins TRBV23-1 to TRBJ2-6; TRBD1 agrees at 7 bases. TRBV23-1 is filed as an ORF, its function uncertain. There are 20 residues in the CDR3. The V segment lost 10 bases and the J segment 1 base; nucleotides outside the gene matches: 22. The CDR3 protein is CANRPPQRQGDTSGANVLTF. The DNA of the CDR3 is TGCGCCAACCGGCCGCCACAAAGACAGGGTGATACATCTGGGGCCAACGTCCTGACTTTC.